This T cell receptor (beta chain) was identified in a study of CD8+ T cells in alopecia areata (dated by TCRdb to the late 2010s). Looking at the study overall: Treated patients were enrolled in an open-label pilot trial of oral tofacitinib at 5 to 10 mg twice daily for moderate-to-severe alopecia areata. Tofacitinib was given for 6 to 18 months, followed by 6 months of follow-up off drug to assess delayed response and recurrence. The SALT score, which quantifies the percentage of affected scalp surface area, was used to measure disease severity in treated patients. In both human patients and the C3H/HeJ mouse model, the study applied high-throughput TCRbeta sequencing to look at T cell clonal expansion in alopecia areata. Scalp tissue and sorted CD4+ and CD8+ peripheral blood T cells from patchy and totalis/universalis alopecia areata patients and from healthy controls were covered by human TCRbeta sequencing. Biopsies were taken from tofacitinib-treated patients at baseline and at 4 and 24 weeks of treatment, and a later scalp biopsy was taken in several of the tofacitinib-treated patients. Scalp clonality was compared across normal scalp (n=4), patchy alopecia areata scalp (n=8), and alopecia totalis/universalis scalp (n=8). RNA was obtained with the PAXgene miRNA kit for fixed scalp, the miRNeasy kit for PBMCs, and the RNeasy kit for mouse skin. TCRbeta CDR3 regions were amplified by immunoSEQ multiplex PCR using 35 Vbeta forward and 13 Jbeta reverse primers. The paper as a whole reports these results and caveats: Scalp clonality and the number of expanded CD8+ clones among the top 100 scalp clones were significantly decreased by tofacitinib. Compared with mice, TCR sequences shared between patients were less clear, possibly partly because of HLA diversity across the patient population. Many expanded lesional clones persisted in scalp and blood during tofacitinib treatment, which may partly explain relapse after stopping treatment. Lesional scalp, especially in alopecia totalis/universalis, showed higher clonality and more expanded CD8+ clones than normal scalp, suggesting antigenic drive. Unlike mouse skin, which is dominated by gammadelta T cells, normal human skin has resident alphabeta T cells that are also sequenced, and this complicates analysis of the scalp TCR repertoire. Because the treated cohort was small and had only one nonresponder, larger studies are needed to examine links between baseline CD8+ expansion and response.

The time point label for this specimen denotes: more than 3 weeks on oral tofacitinib. According to the study, the label for this sample's treatment or condition signals: oral pan-JAK inhibitor, 5-10 mg twice daily. From alopecia areata patients, peripheral blood was collected along with lesional scalp punch biopsies. After PBMCs were isolated by density centrifugation and stained for CD3, CD4 and CD8, a FACSAria was used to sort CD4+ and CD8+ T cells. Libraries were made using the immunoSEQ multiplex PCR assay. To provide template for TCR sequencing, every sample had RNA extracted and reverse transcribed into cDNA. SuperScript III was used to make first-strand cDNA, primed with a 2:1 mix of oligo-dT and random hexamers. A synthetic immune receptor repertoire was used to assess amplification bias, and residual bias was removed computationally. The original methods were these. After raw reads were preprocessed to remove errors, the CDR3 was defined following IMGT conventions as running from the conserved cysteine to phenylalanine. To get clonality, Shannon entropy was normalized by log2 of the number of productive unique TCRs and the result was subtracted from 1. Scalp TCRbeta sequences were cross-referenced with sorted blood CD4 and CD8 repertoires so that the CD4 or CD8 identity of scalp clones could be inferred. Entries here come from immuneACCESS through TCRdb and include only in-frame sequences with V and J called. Some clones fail to appear in such tables; in the studies checked, an unresolved V gene covers under half of the shortfall, and the cause of the remainder is unknown. V and J calls and clone size come straight from that table; D and trimming were deduced from the DNA. This sample comprises some 150,000 clones, approximately 90% of them detected only once. The leading ten clones occupy over 10% of the sample.

A note on this clone: No antigen is known for it. Per-base quality was not reported, and no clone a single base away is much larger than it.

The junction carries 3 bases between V and J, which are trimmed by 1 base and 1 base respectively. CDR3 length: 13 amino acids, cysteine to phenylalanine. Just CDR3 DNA is preserved here, 39 bases in frame from base 1. Based on the germline V gene (reference sequence), the CDR1 and CDR2 sequences are MNHEY and SMNVEV. Here the sequenced sample was CD8+ T cells sorted from blood, taken at week 4, from a patient treated with tofacitinib. This receptor was identified in a human donor with alopecia areata. The V gene is TRBV27 and the J gene is TRBJ2-3; the D gene is not confidently resolved. The nucleotides read TGTGCCAGCAGTTTATATGGCACAGATACGCAGTATTTT. This translates into CASSLYGTDTQYF.